Listed below are T cell receptor beta chains from one sample, sequenced in a study of T-cell reconstitution after alpha-beta-depleted transplantation in children. TCRdb redid the calling of the PCR reads with MiXCR, one entry per CDR3 protein. The data contain 200,000 to 250,000 distinct CDR3 sequences, about 24% of them singletons. The sequences come from PBMCs, mostly from graft donor cells, collected 360 days after TCRalphabeta/CD19-depleted stem cell transplant. These receptors came from a female patient aged 2-9 years who had a stem cell transplant for congenital amegakaryocytic thrombocytopenia, so the T cells may come from the graft donor. Each CDR3 is given with its conserved first and last residue. The D gene is left open where the match is weak. The size entry is marked missing in some rows and otherwise reads once, few, many or a size class.

d_gene	abundance	v_gene	j_gene	CDR3nt	CDR3aa
.	many	TRBV29-1	TRBJ1-1	TGCAGCGGGATACTGACAGTGAACACTGAAGCTTTCTTT	CSGILTVNTEAFF
TRBD1	.	TRBV29-1	TRBJ2-7	TGCAGCGTTGGAGACAGGGGGGGGACCTACGAGCAGTACTTC	CSVGDRGGTYEQYF
.	many	TRBV12-3/TRBV12-4	TRBJ1-5	TGTGCCAGCAGCCAGCAGGGCAGCAATCAGCCCCAGCATTTT	CASSQQGSNQPQHF
TRBD1	.	TRBV7-8	TRBJ1-4	TGTGCCAGCAGCTTACCGAGGGGGCTAGGTGGGACTAATGAAAAACTGTTTTTT	CASSLPRGLGGTNEKLFF
.	.	TRBV6-2/TRBV6-3	TRBJ2-7	TGTGCGAGCAAGGTCAAGGAGGCTTACGAGCAGTACTTC	CASKVKEAYEQYF
TRBD2	few	TRBV7-2	TRBJ2-3	TGTGCCAGCAGCTTCGCGACTAGCGGGACGGGGGGGTTATTCACGCAGTATTTT	CASSFATSGTGGLFTQYF
TRBD1	.	TRBV3-1	TRBJ2-7	TGTGCCAGCAGCCCCCTCGACAGGGGGAAACGCGACGAGCAGTACTTC	CASSPLDRGKRDEQYF
.	few	TRBV21-1	TRBJ1-2	TGTGCCAGCAGCAAAACATGGGGCACACAGGGGCCCAGCCTCTATGGCTACACCTTC	CASSKTWGTQGPSLYGYTF
.	.	TRBV10-3	TRBJ2-7	TGTGCCACCGGAGGGCCGGGGGAGCAGTACTTC	CATGGPGEQYF
TRBD2	.	TRBV4-1	TRBJ2-4	TGCGCCAGCAGCCCGGGAGGTCCCAAAAACATTCAGTACTTC	CASSPGGPKNIQYF
.	.	TRBV29-1	TRBJ2-7	TGCAGCGTGGGCTCGGGGGCCCCCACCTACGAGCAGTACTTC	CSVGSGAPTYEQYF
.	few	TRBV5-1	TRBJ2-2	TGCGCCAGCAGCTTGAGCAGCCCGCTCACCGGGGAGCTGTTTTTT	CASSLSSPLTGELFF
TRBD1	few	TRBV28	TRBJ2-7	TGTGCCAGCCGTCGACAGGGGGCCTACGAGCAGTACTTC	CASRRQGAYEQYF
TRBD1	.	TRBV5-1	TRBJ2-7	TGCGCCAGCAGCTTCGGGCCACAGGGGGCGAGGTACGAGCAGTACTTC	CASSFGPQGARYEQYF
.	.	TRBV7-9	TRBJ2-5	TGTGCCAGCAGCCAATACTCAACGGAGACCCAGTACTTC	CASSQYSTETQYF
.	.	TRBV29-1	TRBJ1-2	TGCAGCGTTGAGTTAGCAGGGCGTGGCTACACCTTC	CSVELAGRGYTF
TRBD2	.	TRBV13	TRBJ2-5	TGTGCCAGCAGCCAGACTAGCGGGAGGCTGGTAGGTGAAGAGACCCAGTACTTC	CASSQTSGRLVGEETQYF
TRBD2	.	TRBV28	TRBJ2-4	TGTGCCAGCTCTGACCTGAAAAAGACTAGCGGTCTAGCCAAAAACATTCAGTACTTC	CASSDLKKTSGLAKNIQYF
TRBD1	.	TRBV5-5	TRBJ1-6	TGTGCCAGCAGCCATGGACAGGCTTTCTTCTATAATTCACCCCTCCACTTT	CASSHGQAFFYNSPLHF
TRBD2	few	TRBV4-1	TRBJ2-1	TGCGCCAGCAGCCAACTGGGACTAGTGTACAATGAGCAGTTCTTC	CASSQLGLVYNEQFF
.	few	TRBV14	TRBJ2-5	TGTGCCAGCAGTGGTAGTAAATTCCAGACCCAGTACTTC	CASSGSKFQTQYF
.	.	TRBV12-3/TRBV12-4	TRBJ2-7	TGTGCCAGCAGTTCTAACTTGGACGAGCAGTACTTC	CASSSNLDEQYF
TRBD1	few	TRBV3-1	TRBJ1-4	TGTGCCAGCAGCCCAGCCCGGACAGGTCGAAAACTGTTTTTT	CASSPARTGRKLFF
.	few	TRBV12-3/TRBV12-4	TRBJ1-3	TGTGCCAGCATCATCTTTTTGGACGCGAGCTCTGGAAACACCATATATTTT	CASIIFLDASSGNTIYF
.	.	TRBV5-4	TRBJ2-7	TGTGCCAGCAGCGCAACCGGGATGGGGACCTACGAGCAGTACTTC	CASSATGMGTYEQYF
TRBD2	.	TRBV7-2	TRBJ2-7	TGTGCCAGCAGCTTCGGACTAGCACCGTCCTACGAGCAGTACTTC	CASSFGLAPSYEQYF
.	few	TRBV20-1	TRBJ2-7	TGCAGTGCTGGGCGAGAGTCCTACGAGCAGTACTTC	CSAGRESYEQYF
.	.	TRBV6-1	TRBJ1-3	TGTGCCAGCAGTGAACGCCCTGGAAACACCATATATTTT	CASSERPGNTIYF
TRBD1	.	TRBV18	TRBJ2-3	TGTGCCAGCTCACCCACGAGACGCCGGGACAGGCCAGATACGCAGTATTTT	CASSPTRRRDRPDTQYF
.	few	TRBV6-2/TRBV6-3	TRBJ2-2	TGTGCCATCACCAACGCCGCTTTCACCGGGGAGCTGTTTTTT	CAITNAAFTGELFF
.	few	TRBV11-2	TRBJ2-7	TGTGCCAGCAGCTTCCTCGGGACGTCCTCCTACGAGCAGTACTTC	CASSFLGTSSYEQYF
.	few	TRBV15	TRBJ1-5	TGTGCCACCAGCAGAGGGAGGGTTGACCAGCCCCAGCATTTT	CATSRGRVDQPQHF
.	.	TRBV28	TRBJ2-7	TGTGCCACCCAGGAACCCTACGAGCAGTACTTC	CATQEPYEQYF
.	.	TRBV14	TRBJ2-5	TGTGCCAGCAGCCAGGGGGACTGGAAGAAAGAGACCCAGTACTTC	CASSQGDWKKETQYF
.	.	TRBV29-1	TRBJ2-3	TGCAGCGTTGTGGGGGTTATTAGGGAGGTGGGTGATACGCAGTATTTT	CSVVGVIREVGDTQYF
TRBD2	.	TRBV7-8	TRBJ2-1	TGTGCCAGCAGCTTAGGCCTAGCGGGGGTAAAAGGGTTCTTC	CASSLGLAGVKGFF
.	few	TRBV28	TRBJ1-1	TGTGCCAGCAGGAACCCGGGGTGGGACACTGAAGCTTTCTTT	CASRNPGWDTEAFF
.	few	TRBV20-1	TRBJ1-1	TGCAGTGCTAGAGTGGGGGTTGGCACTGAAGCTTTCTTT	CSARVGVGTEAFF
TRBD2	.	TRBV20-1	TRBJ2-5	TGCAGTGCTACGATAGCGGGAGAGGAGACCCAGTACTTC	CSATIAGEETQYF
.	few	TRBV7-8	TRBJ2-3	TGTGCCAGCAGCTTACCGAGGACAGGGAGGGGCCGGGATACGCAGTATTTT	CASSLPRTGRGRDTQYF
.	.	TRBV7-2	TRBJ1-2	TGTGCCAGCAGCTCCCGGCCGGGGCCCACTAACTATGGCTACACCTTC	CASSSRPGPTNYGYTF
.	.	TRBV16	TRBJ2-3	TGTGCCAGCAGCCAATTTTCTAGGAGGGCAGCCAATACAGATACGCAGTATTTT	CASSQFSRRAANTDTQYF
TRBD2	.	TRBV11-1	TRBJ2-1	TGTGCCAGCAGCTCTACCTACCGGACTAGCGTATACAATGAGCAGTTCTTC	CASSSTYRTSVYNEQFF
.	.	TRBV20-1	TRBJ2-3	TGCAGTGCTAGAGAGGTCCGGGGAGATACGCAGTATTTT	CSAREVRGDTQYF
TRBD2	.	TRBV5-4	TRBJ2-1	TGTGCCAGCAGCTTGGCCGGGAGGCCAGGTGGGTTCTTC	CASSLAGRPGGFF
TRBD1	few	TRBV27	TRBJ2-4	TGTGCCAGCAGTACAGGGACAGGGCGGGACATTCAGTACTTC	CASSTGTGRDIQYF
TRBD2	few	TRBV5-1	TRBJ2-5	TGCGCCAGCAGCCCAAGACTAGCGGGAGCCGTGGAGACCCAGTACTTC	CASSPRLAGAVETQYF
.	few	TRBV6-5	TRBJ1-1	TGTGCCAGCAGTTACCTTTCGCCGACATCCGAAGCTTTCTTT	CASSYLSPTSEAFF
TRBD2	.	TRBV3-1	TRBJ2-1	TGTGCCAGCAGCCAAGAAACGGTACTAGCGGGGGGGAAGCGGTTCTTC	CASSQETVLAGGKRFF
TRBD1	.	TRBV24-1	TRBJ2-1	TGTGCCACCAGTGACCAAGACAGGGTTCGGGTCAATGAGCAGTTCTTC	CATSDQDRVRVNEQFF
.	many	TRBV12-3/TRBV12-4	TRBJ2-2	TGTGCCAGCAGTGACTGGGGCGGGGAGCTGTTTTTT	CASSDWGGELFF
.	few	TRBV6-5	TRBJ2-5	TGTGCCAGCGGACGGAGTCAAGAGACCCAGTACTTC	CASGRSQETQYF